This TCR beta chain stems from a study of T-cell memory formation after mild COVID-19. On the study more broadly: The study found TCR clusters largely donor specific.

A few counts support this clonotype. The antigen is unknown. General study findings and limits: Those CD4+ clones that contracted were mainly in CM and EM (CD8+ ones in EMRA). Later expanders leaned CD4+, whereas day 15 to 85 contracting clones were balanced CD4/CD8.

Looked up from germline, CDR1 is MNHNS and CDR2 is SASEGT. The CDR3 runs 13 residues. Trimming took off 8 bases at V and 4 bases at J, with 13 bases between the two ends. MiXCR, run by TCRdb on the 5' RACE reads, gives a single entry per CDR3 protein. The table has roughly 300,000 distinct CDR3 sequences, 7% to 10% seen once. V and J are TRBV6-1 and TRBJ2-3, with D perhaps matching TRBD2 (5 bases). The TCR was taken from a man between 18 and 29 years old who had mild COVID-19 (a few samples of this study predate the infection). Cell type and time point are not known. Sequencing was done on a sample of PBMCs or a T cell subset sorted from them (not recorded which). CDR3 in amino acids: CASRQDGADTQYF. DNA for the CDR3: TGTGCCAGCCGCCAGGACGGGGCAGATACGCAGTATTTT.